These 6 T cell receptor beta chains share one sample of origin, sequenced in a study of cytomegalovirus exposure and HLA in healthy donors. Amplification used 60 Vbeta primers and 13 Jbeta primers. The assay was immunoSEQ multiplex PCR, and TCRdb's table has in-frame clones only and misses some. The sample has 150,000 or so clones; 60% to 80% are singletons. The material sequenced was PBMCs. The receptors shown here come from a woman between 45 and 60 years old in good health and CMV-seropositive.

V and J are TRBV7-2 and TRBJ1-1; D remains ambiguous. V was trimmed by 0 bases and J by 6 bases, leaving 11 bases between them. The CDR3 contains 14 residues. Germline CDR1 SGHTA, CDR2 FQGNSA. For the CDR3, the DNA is TGTGCCAGCAGCTTAGCTCCGGCGGTGCCTGAAGCTTTCTTT. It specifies CASSLAPAVPEAFF.

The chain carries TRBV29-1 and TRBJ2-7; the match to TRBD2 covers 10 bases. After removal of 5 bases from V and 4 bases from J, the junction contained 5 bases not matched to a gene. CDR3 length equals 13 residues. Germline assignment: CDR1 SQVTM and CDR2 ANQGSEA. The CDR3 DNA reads TGCAGCGTTCCAGGAGCGGGAGGGTACGAGCAGTACTTC. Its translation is CSVPGAGGYEQYF.

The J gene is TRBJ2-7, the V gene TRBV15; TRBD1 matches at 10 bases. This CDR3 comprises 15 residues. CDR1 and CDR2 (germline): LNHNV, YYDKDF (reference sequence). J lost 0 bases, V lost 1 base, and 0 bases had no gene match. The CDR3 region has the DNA TGTGCCACCAGCAGAGGGACAGGGGGCTCCTACGAGCAGTACTTC. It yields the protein CATSRGTGGSYEQYF.

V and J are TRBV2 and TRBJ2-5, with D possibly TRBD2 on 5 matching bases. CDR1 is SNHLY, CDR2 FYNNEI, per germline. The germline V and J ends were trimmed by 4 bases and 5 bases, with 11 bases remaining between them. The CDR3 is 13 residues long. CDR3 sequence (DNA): TGTGCCAGCAGTGTTATTGGGGAGGAGACCCAGTACTTC. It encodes CASSVIGEETQYF.

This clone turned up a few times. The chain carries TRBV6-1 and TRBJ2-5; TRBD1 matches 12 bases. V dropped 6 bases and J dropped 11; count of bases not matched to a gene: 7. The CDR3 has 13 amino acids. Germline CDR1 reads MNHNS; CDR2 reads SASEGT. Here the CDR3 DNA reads TGTGCCAGCAGGGGACAGGGGGCGGGAGAGCAGTACTTC. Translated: CASRGQGAGEQYF.

Here the CDR3 reads CASSLEASWNEQFF. For the CDR3, the DNA is TGTGCCAGCAGCTTAGAAGCTAGCTGGAATGAGCAGTTCTTC. This rearrangement joins TRBV7-2 to TRBJ2-1, with D maybe TRBD2 (5 bases). The CDR3 is 14 amino acids. The germline CDR1 and CDR2 sequences are SGHTA and FQGNSA. V lost 1 base to trimming and J lost 7 bases, with 11 bases between them. Using reference TRBV7-2 and TRBJ2-1 for the parts outside the CDR3, the full variable domain is GAGVSQSPSNKVTEKGKDVELRCDPISGHTALYWYRQSLGQGLEFLIYFQGNSAPDKSGLPSDRFSAERTGGSVSTLTIQRTQQEDSAVYLCASSLEASWNEQFFGPGTRLTVL.